These 5 T cell receptor beta chains originate from one sample sequenced in a study of shared clonotypes between healthy human individuals. Terminally differentiated effector memory CD45RA+ cells were left out of the naive CD8 fraction, which was CD45RO-negative and positively selected for CCR7. Profiling relied on immunoSEQ multiplex PCR, and the TCRdb table lists in-frame clones only, not all of them. This table has under 600,000 clones, nearly 98% appearing once. Sequencing used naive CD8+ T cells sorted from blood. All receptors derive from a man under 40 in good health.

The chain employs TRBV9 and TRBJ2-2; TRBD2 matches 7 bases. V lost 4 bases to trimming and J lost 5 bases; unmatched junction nucleotides: 14. Germline assignment: CDR1 SGDLS and CDR2 YYNGEE. The CDR3 contains 17 residues. The CDR3 nucleotides are TGTGCCAGCAGCCCCGCAGGGCGGGAGATAGGAACCGGGGAGCTGTTTTTT. Its translation is CASSPAGREIGTGELFF.

The chain couples TRBV15 to TRBJ1-5; D unresolved. The length of the CDR3 is 14 residues. V lost 4 bases and J lost 2, with 9 bases in between. CDR1 is LNHNV, CDR2 YYDKDF, per germline (reference sequence). DNA for the CDR3: TGTGCCACCAGCATAGAGGGTGGCAATCAGCCCCAGCATTTT. This gives the protein CATSIEGGNQPQHF.

This chain's CDR3 is CASSPGTRYEQYF. DNA for the CDR3: TGTGCCAGCAGTCCCGGGACTAGATACGAGCAGTACTTC. This chain joins TRBV7-9 and TRBJ2-7; 8 bases are a match to TRBD2. Germline values: CDR1 SEHNR, CDR2 FQNEAQ (reference sequence). V shed 6 bases and J 4 bases; nucleotides not matched to a gene: 5. CDR3 size: 13 residues. Full variable domain (remainder filled in from reference TRBV7-9 and TRBJ2-7): DTGVSQNPRHKITKRGQNVTFRCDPISEHNRLYWYRQTLGQGPEFLTYFQNEAQLEKSRLLSDRFSAERPKGSFSTLEIQRTEQGDSAMYLCASSPGTRYEQYFGPGTRLTVT.

This sequence joins TRBV7-2 and TRBJ2-3; no firm D call. V was shortened by 1 base and J by 2 bases, with 16 bases between the two germline ends. The CDR3 runs 17 residues. Germline V gene sequence: CDR1 SGHTA, CDR2 FQGNSA. The CDR3 region has the DNA TGTGCCAGCAGCTTAGAGATGGCCCTCCAACACACAGATACGCAGTATTTT. Residues: CASSLEMALQHTDTQYF.

This chain connects TRBV7-9 to TRBJ2-7; D remains unclear. The CDR3 spans 12 residues. CDR1 is SEHNR, CDR2 FQNEAQ, per germline (reference sequence). V lost 5 bases and J 1 base, leaving 6 bases between the germline ends. CDR3 sequence reads: CASSPESYEQYF. As DNA, the CDR3 is TGTGCCAGCAGCCCAGAGTCCTACGAGCAGTACTTC.